This record looks at one TCR beta chain sequence and its context. The target of this receptor is not known. Per-nucleotide qualities are absent, and no much larger clonotype sits a single base away. Libraries were built with the immunoSEQ multiplex PCR assay. For the multiplex PCR, a mixture combining 60 forward primers for TCR Vbeta segments and 13 reverse primers for TCR Jbeta segments was used. The CDR3 region of rearranged TCR beta genes was amplified from genomic DNA by a multiplex PCR assay. The Illumina HiSeq System was used to sequence the amplified TCR beta libraries as 87-base-pair reads. As for the original processing: In a later analysis, roughly 80 million unique TCR beta chains were counted across the 500 to 850 repertoires, and roughly 9.9 million of these chains were shared by at least two donors. Raw reads were error-corrected and collapsed into unique sequences with a nearest-neighbor algorithm that merged closely related sequences to remove PCR and sequencing errors. To assign V, D and J gene segments, CDR3 sequences were aligned to IMGT reference sequences. Each retained sequence needed at least a six-nucleotide match to both a V gene segment and a J gene segment. Rearrangements were classified as productive when the CDR3 lacked stop codons and remained in frame with V and J, and all other rearrangements were classified as non-productive. Following IMGT convention, CDR3 was defined as the stretch from the second conserved V-encoded cysteine to the conserved J-encoded phenylalanine. The earlier analysis of about 610 of the donors excluded any sequence lacking an unambiguous match to a single V gene segment. In an earlier analysis of approximately 590 of the donors, V segments were called functional above 56.7% productive rearrangements and were called segregating when the between-donor standard deviation exceeded 5%. A statistical classification framework was built for diagnosing cytomegalovirus status from the catalog of TCR beta chain sequences. A later analysis assigned V and J genes by comparing TCR nucleotide sequences with IMGT/GENE-DB human TR gene sequences. A later analysis assigned CDR3 sequences and most-parsimonious VDJ recombination scenarios with the TCRdist pipeline. In a later analysis, each TCR beta chain was defined by its CDR3 amino acid sequence together with its V-gene family, and reads without a unique V-gene family were excluded. In a later analysis, fewer than 600 highly shared, low-generation-probability nucleotide sequences were removed to address suspected cross-contamination and a sequencing artifact. In a later analysis, a clonal expansion index was calculated for each public chain from normalized within-repertoire ranks of inferred template counts. Generation probabilities in a later analysis came from a VDJ recombination model fitted to out-of-frame rearrangements, and those results were checked against IGoR. Hypergeometric tests were used in a later analysis to score TCR-TCR, TCR-HLA and TCR-CMV co-occurrence, with a repertoire-size bias correction applied to the TCR pairs. To estimate false discovery rates, a later analysis permuted the HLA or CMV assignments 20 times. In a later analysis, co-occurring TCRs were grouped using DBSCAN, with TCRdist sequence similarity added in when clustering inside HLA-allele-positive subsets. Co-occurrence clustering excluded repertoires with fewer than 30,000 or more than 120,000 public chains, plus five with anomalous nucleotide sharing. The source is immuneACCESS, and TCRdb retained only in-frame sequences with V and J called. Part of the clones is not carried over; for the studies checked, unresolved V genes explain less than half of this, and the remainder is unexplained. For V, J and clone size, that table is used; D and trimming come from the DNA. For this sample the table gives about 150,000 clones, of which roughly 73% were detected only once. The top ten clones comprise approximately 1.6% of the sample.

The data belong to a study of cytomegalovirus exposure and HLA in healthy donors (dated by TCRdb to between 2016 and 2019). General notes on the study: According to an earlier analysis of 587 of the donors, roughly 180 million T cells yielded over 90 million unique TCR beta sequences and about 300 Gb of sequence data. An early release that covered about 600 HLA-typed donors contained approximately 300 gigabases of sequencing data and about 84 million unique TCR sequences. The genetic ancestry cluster associated with self-reported Caucasian donors included over 80% of the roughly 400 genotyped donors. The aim of the study was to test whether cataloging public T cell receptors could identify signatures of past pathogen exposure. Using immunosequencing, the study profiled T cell repertoires from around 680 subjects and related those repertoires to cytomegalovirus serostatus. Besides the first cohort of more than 650 subjects, a separate validation cohort made up of 120 different subjects was used. To predict cytomegalovirus infection status, the study combined high-throughput TCR immunosequencing, statistical association of individual TCRs with disease status, and machine learning. A later analysis re-examined previously published TCR beta repertoires from hundreds of donors and added high-resolution HLA genotyping to investigate patterns of TCR occurrence. Rather than drawing on any new phenotypic data, the later analysis identified candidate immune exposures from TCR beta sequences and the way those sequences occurred across donors. An earlier analysis of some 500 of the donors used high-throughput TCR beta sequencing to judge whether each TCR beta V gene segment behaved as functional or pseudogenic. Donor age, sex, ethnicity and CMV serostatus were compiled alongside the repertoire data. A later genetic analysis took genome-wide SNP genotypes for about 55% of the 666 donors and used that subset as a discovery cohort. Every repertoire in the discovery cohort had been generated on one and the same sequencing platform. HLA typing covered class I and class II loci at four-digit resolution. Typing coverage varied by locus: 629-630 donors for A, B, C, DRB1 and DQB1; about 520 for DQA1; over 600 for DPA1; approximately 450 for DPB1. Roughly five DR-DQ haplotypes were handled as single units for association and clustering, since linkage in the cohort was strong. On average, around 240,000 unique TCR beta nucleotide sequences were sequenced per donor among about 400 genotyped donors of the cohort, with roughly a sixth of those sequences being non-productive.

The cohort consisted of 650 to 850 healthy bone marrow donors. All cohort members were sampled while nominally healthy, although unrecorded immune exposures were likely present. The donor was CMV seronegative and was included in the group of 352 seronegative cohort members. A peripheral blood sample was provided by each donor, and peripheral blood mononuclear cells were used for TCR beta sequencing. The Qiagen DNeasy Blood Extraction Kit was used to extract genomic DNA from the blood cell samples. Compared with germline, V lacks 10 bases and J lacks 2 bases; bases without a gene match: 5. Reading from cysteine to phenylalanine, the CDR3 counts 14 amino acids. The sequence is cut down to CDR3 DNA, 42 bases in frame from base 1. CDR1 and CDR2 are read off the germline V gene as MNHNS and SASEGT. What the work shows at the level of the full study, not this receptor alone: Sequencing depth was assumed to be roughly uniform across donors in the presence/absence analyses, though that assumption may not hold. A further reported finding was that TCR beta sequences accurately predicted the HLA-A and HLA-B alleles for most subjects in the first cohort. According to the authors, the approach could potentially be generalized to other disease states and immunological phenotypes. A later analysis found that TCR association rates varied across HLA loci, with DRB1 alleles showing the most associated TCRs and HLA-C alleles the fewest. Because counts were too low, seventeen rarely observed V segments, including chromosome 9 orphons, were excluded from the earlier analysis of some 590 of the donors. An earlier analysis of approximately 590 of the donors showed that most TCR beta V segments appeared in productive rearrangements either about 90% or about 30% of the time, which broadly matched IMGT annotations. In vitro tests confirmed that three of the cytomegalovirus-associated TCR beta chains recognize cytomegalovirus antigens. Some IMGT-functional V segments, including TRBV6-2 and TRBV6-3, could not be told apart with the 87-base-pair reads, so those segments were excluded. Most TCR sequences were seen in very few donors, while some public TCRs were found in many individuals. An association between a missense DCLRE1C variant and V-gene and J-gene trimming of TCR beta chains was found in a later genetic analysis and replicated in an independent cohort. According to a later analysis, most CMV-associated TCR beta chains appeared to be HLA-restricted, and the HLA associations seemed to be driven largely by CMV exposure. The cohort was sequenced for TCR beta chains only, and without alpha or paired-chain data the features that could be detected were limited. Immune exposure information for the cohort was limited to CMV serostatus. Specific HLA alleles were associated with roughly 16,000 TCR beta sequences at a false discovery rate of 0.05 in a later analysis. Because HLA typing was unavailable for some donors at each locus, only the typed subset was used in association tests. When HLA alleles, especially DR and DQ, strongly co-occurred, attributing TCR associations to individual alleles was difficult. Correlated functional status among segregating V segments might be attributable to linkage disequilibrium, but an unknown experimental factor could not be ruled out. In both the original and validation cohorts, the classifier was reported to diagnose cytomegalovirus status with high specificity and sensitivity. A cluster of highly shared sequence variants was judged likely to be a technical artifact of the sequencing pipeline. A total of 164 TCR beta chains were listed by the study as associated with cytomegalovirus. A later analysis reported that several top co-occurrence clusters appeared linked to parvovirus B19, influenza, CMV and Epstein-Barr virus. A later analysis found that HLA-associated TCR beta chains were more clonally expanded and had lower generation probabilities than equally common non-associated chains. According to a later genetic analysis, donors in an Asian-associated ancestry cluster had fewer N-insertions in productive TCRs than the approximately 630-donor mean.

Recombination joined TRBV6-1 with TRBJ2-2; TRBD2 lines up with 9 middle nucleotides. The sample consisted of PBMCs. This TCR derives from a woman younger than 35 in good health and CMV-seronegative. CDR3 region: CATQGLANTGELFF. The base sequence is TGTGCCACCCAGGGACTAGCAAACACCGGGGAGCTGTTTTTT.